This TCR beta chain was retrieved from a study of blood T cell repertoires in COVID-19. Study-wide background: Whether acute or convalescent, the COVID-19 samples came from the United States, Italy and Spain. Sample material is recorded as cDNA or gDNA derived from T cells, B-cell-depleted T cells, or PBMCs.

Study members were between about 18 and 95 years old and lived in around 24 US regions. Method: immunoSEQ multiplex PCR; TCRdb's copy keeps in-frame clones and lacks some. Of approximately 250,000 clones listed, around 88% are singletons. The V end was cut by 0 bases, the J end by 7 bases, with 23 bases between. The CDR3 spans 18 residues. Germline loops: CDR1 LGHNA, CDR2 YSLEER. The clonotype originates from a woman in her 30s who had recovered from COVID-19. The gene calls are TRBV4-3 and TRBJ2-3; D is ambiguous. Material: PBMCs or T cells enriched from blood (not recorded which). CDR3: CASSQEVGGPPNRHTQYF. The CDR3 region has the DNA TGCGCCAGCAGCCAAGAAGTGGGTGGGCCGCCAAACCGACATACGCAGTATTTT.